This T cell receptor (beta chain) was recorded in a study of OX40 agonist ivuxolimab in advanced cancers. For this clone: Its antigen is unidentified.

Sequenced by immunoSEQ multiplex PCR; TCRdb stores in-frame clones only, minus some. The data hold roughly 60,000 clones, with roughly nine tenths observed a single time. The CDR3 runs 15 residues. Germline V lookup: CDR1 MNHEY, CDR2 SVGAGI. The trim removed 6 bases at V and 3 bases at J, leaving 9 bases unmatched. Study-wide results and limits: CD8+ T cells showed, on average, more clonal expansion than CD4+ cells.

The clonotype comes from an adult with an advanced solid tumor such as melanoma, head and neck, liver or kidney cancer. The chain links TRBV6-5 to TRBJ2-7; TRBD1 matches at 9 bases. Specimen: CD4+ or CD8+ T cells sorted from blood, collected in a trial of the OX40 agonist ivuxolimab. CDR3 sequence (DNA): TGTGCCAGCAGCAGTTATCCGGGACAGGGCTACGAGCAGTACTTC. This codes for CASSSYPGQGYEQYF.